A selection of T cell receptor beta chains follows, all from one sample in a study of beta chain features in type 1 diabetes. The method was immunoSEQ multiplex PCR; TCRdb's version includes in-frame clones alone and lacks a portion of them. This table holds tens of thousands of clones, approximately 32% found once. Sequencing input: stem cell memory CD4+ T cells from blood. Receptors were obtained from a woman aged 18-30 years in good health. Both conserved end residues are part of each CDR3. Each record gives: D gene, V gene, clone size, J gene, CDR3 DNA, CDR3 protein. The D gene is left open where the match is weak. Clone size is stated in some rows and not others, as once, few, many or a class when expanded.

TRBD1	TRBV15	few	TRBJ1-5	TGTGCCACCAGCGAACGCCGACAGGGTAGCAATCAGCCCCAGCATTTT	CATSERRQGSNQPQHF
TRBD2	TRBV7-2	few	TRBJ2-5	TGTGCCAGCAGACTCGGACTAGCGGGGAAGGGGGAGACCCAGTACTTC	CASRLGLAGKGETQYF
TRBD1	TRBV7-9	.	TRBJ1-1	TGTGCCAGCAGCTTACCGGGACAGGGTGGGACTGAAGCTTTCTTT	CASSLPGQGGTEAFF
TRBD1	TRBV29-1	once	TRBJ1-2	TGCAGCGTTGGAACAGGGGGCTTTGCTGACTATGGCTACACCTTC	CSVGTGGFADYGYTF
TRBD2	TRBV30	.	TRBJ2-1	TGTGCCTGGAGTGCTCCCGGACTAGCGCGGGGTGAGCAGTTCTTC	CAWSAPGLARGEQFF
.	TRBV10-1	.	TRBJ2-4	TGCGCCAGCAGTGAGTCATTTGTAGAAGCCAAAAACATTCAGTACTTC	CASSESFVEAKNIQYF
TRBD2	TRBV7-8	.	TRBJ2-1	TGTGCCAGCAGCTTTCTGGCAGGTCGGACTAGCGGGAGTTCCTACAATGAGCAGTTCTTC	CASSFLAGRTSGSSYNEQFF
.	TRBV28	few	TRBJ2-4	TGTGCCAGCAGTTTAGCGGAGCATGCAAACATTCAGTACTTC	CASSLAEHANIQYF
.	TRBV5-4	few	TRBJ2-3	TGTGCCAGCAGAGAGGAGGGAGATACGCAGTATTTT	CASREEGDTQYF
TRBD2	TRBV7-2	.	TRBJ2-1	TGTGCCAGCAGCTTGGGACTAGCGGGGGAGCAGTTCTTC	CASSLGLAGEQFF
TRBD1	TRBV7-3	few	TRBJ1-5	TGTGCCAGCAGCTTCCGGGACAGGGCTATTCTTAGCAATCAGCCCCAGCATTTT	CASSFRDRAILSNQPQHF
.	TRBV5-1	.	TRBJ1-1	TGCGCCAGCAGCTTGGAACAGTTGAACACTGAAGCTTTCTTT	CASSLEQLNTEAFF
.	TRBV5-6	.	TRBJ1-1	TGTGCCAGCAGCCACCTTCCGTCCAGGGACTCGTCGGCTTTCTTT	CASSHLPSRDSSAFF
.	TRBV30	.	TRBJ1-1	TGTGCACCGCCTCGGCGAGGGGCAGGGGTGAACACTGAAGCTTTCTTT	CAPPRRGAGVNTEAFF
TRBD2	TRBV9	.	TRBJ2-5	TGTGCCAGCAGCGGCGGGGGGGCTGGAGAGACCCAGTACTTC	CASSGGGAGETQYF
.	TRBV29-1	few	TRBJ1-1	TGCAGCGTTGAAACTAACACTGAAGCTTTCTTT	CSVETNTEAFF
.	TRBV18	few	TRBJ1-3	TGTGCCAGCTCACCACCGTTGGGAGGCTCTGGAAACACCATATATTTT	CASSPPLGGSGNTIYF
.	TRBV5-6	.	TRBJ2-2	TGTGCCAGCAGCCCGGGGACAACCGGGGAGCTGTTTTTT	CASSPGTTGELFF
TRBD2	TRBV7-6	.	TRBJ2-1	TGTGCCAGCAGCAGCCCTAGCGGAGGCTCCTACAATGAGCAGTTCTTC	CASSSPSGGSYNEQFF
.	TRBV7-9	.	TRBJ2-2	TGTGCCAGCAGCAAGACAACGAACACCGGGGAGCTGTTTTTT	CASSKTTNTGELFF
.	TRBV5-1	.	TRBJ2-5	TGCGCCAGCAGCTCGGACGGGACATTCCAAGAGACCCAGTACTTC	CASSSDGTFQETQYF
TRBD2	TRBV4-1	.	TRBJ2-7	TGCGCCAGCAGCCAGGGACTAGCGAGTACCTACGAGCAGTACTTC	CASSQGLASTYEQYF
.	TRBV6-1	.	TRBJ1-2	TGTGCCGCTCGCGACGGGGGGATCCCTGGCTACACCTTC	CAARDGGIPGYTF
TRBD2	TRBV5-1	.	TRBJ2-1	TGCGCCAGCAGCCTGGGACTAGCGCGAAGCTCCTACAATGAGCAGTTCTTC	CASSLGLARSSYNEQFF
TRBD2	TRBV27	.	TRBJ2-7	TGTGCCAGCACCGGCGGGAGGGGCTACGAGCAGTACTTC	CASTGGRGYEQYF
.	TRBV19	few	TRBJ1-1	TGTGCCACCCGACGGGTCTCTAGCACTGAAGCTTTCTTT	CATRRVSSTEAFF
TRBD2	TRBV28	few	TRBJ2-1	TGTGCCAGCAGTTTATCTAGCGGGGGCCCTCACAATGAGCAGTTCTTC	CASSLSSGGPHNEQFF
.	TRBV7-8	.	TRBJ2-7	TGTGCCAGCAGCTTAGTAACAGATACCTCCTACGAGCAGTACTTC	CASSLVTDTSYEQYF
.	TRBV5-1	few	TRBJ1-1	TGCGCCAGCAGCTTGGGACCCGGAGACACTGAAGCTTTCTTT	CASSLGPGDTEAFF
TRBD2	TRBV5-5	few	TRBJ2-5	TGTGCCAGCAGCACCCGGGGGGATAAAGAGACCCAGTACTTC	CASSTRGDKETQYF
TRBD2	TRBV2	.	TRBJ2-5	TGTGCCAGCAGTGGTATAGCGGGGGGCGCCCAAGAGACCCAGTACTTC	CASSGIAGGAQETQYF
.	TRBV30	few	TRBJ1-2	TGTGCCTGGAGTCGGGCAGGGGCCGAGAACTATGGCTACACCTTC	CAWSRAGAENYGYTF
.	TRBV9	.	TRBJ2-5	TGTGCCAGCAGCGTAAGCACCGGACAGACCAGACAAGAGACCCAGTACTTC	CASSVSTGQTRQETQYF
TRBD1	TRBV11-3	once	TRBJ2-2	TGTGCCAGCAGCTCGACAGGGGTAGGGACCGGGGAGCTGTTTTTT	CASSSTGVGTGELFF
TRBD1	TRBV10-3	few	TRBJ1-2	TGTGCCATCAGTGGTACAGGGGATGGCTACACCTTC	CAISGTGDGYTF
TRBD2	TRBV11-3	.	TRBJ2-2	TGTGCCAGCAGCTCGGGGAGGGGACCGAACACCGGGGAGCTGTTTTTT	CASSSGRGPNTGELFF
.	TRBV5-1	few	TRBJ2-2	TGCGCCAGCAGCCCCCTGCGACAGGAGTCCGGGGAGCTGTTTTTT	CASSPLRQESGELFF
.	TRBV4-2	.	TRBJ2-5	TGTGCCAGCAGCCAAGAGGTGGGAGGGGGGGAGACCCAGTACTTC	CASSQEVGGGETQYF
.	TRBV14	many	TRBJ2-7	TGTGCCAGCAGCCAAGGCGCTCGGAGGGGCGAGCAGTACTTC	CASSQGARRGEQYF
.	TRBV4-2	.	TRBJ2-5	TGTGCCAGCAGCTCCTCCGCGGAGACCCAGTACTTC	CASSSSAETQYF
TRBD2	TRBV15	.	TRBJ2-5	TGTGCCACCAGCATCAGGGAAGGGGTACTAGCGGGAACCCTTCTCCAAGAGACCCAGTACTTC	CATSIREGVLAGTLLQETQYF
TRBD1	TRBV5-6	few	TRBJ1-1	TGTGCCAGCACCGCAGGGGGCCTAAGTGAAGCTTTCTTT	CASTAGGLSEAFF
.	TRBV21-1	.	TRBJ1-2	TGTGCCAGCAGCTCAGGGGGCGCGGGCGGCTACACCTTC	CASSSGGAGGYTF
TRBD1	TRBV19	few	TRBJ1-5	TGTGCCAGTAGTCGTACAGGGGGAAGGGGCAATCAGCCCCAGCATTTT	CASSRTGGRGNQPQHF